The next 25 T cell receptor beta chains were all read from a single sample in a study of cytomegalovirus exposure and HLA in healthy donors. 60 Vbeta and 13 Jbeta primers were used in PCR. The method was immunoSEQ multiplex PCR; TCRdb's version includes in-frame clones alone and lacks a portion of them. The sample includes approximately 120,000 clones. Sequenced input: PBMCs. The source of these receptors is a woman in her fifties or sixties in good health and CMV-seronegative.

The chain has TRBV27 and TRBJ1-2; D may be TRBD1 (6 bases). Germline V lookup: CDR1 MNHEY, CDR2 SMNVEV (reference sequence). The CDR3 contains 12 residues. Between the trimmed V and J ends, which lost 9 bases and 5 bases, there was a span of 13 bases. The CDR3 loop reads CASADRRYGYTF. As DNA, the CDR3 is TGTGCCAGTGCCGACAGGCGTTATGGCTACACCTTC.

This chain links TRBV28 with TRBJ1-2, with TRBD1 matching 7 bases. Germline V gene data show CDR1 as MDHEN and CDR2 as SYDVKM. The CDR3 covers 13 residues. V gave up 8 bases and J gave up 4 bases; unmatched junction bases: 7. The CDR3 loop reads CASWEGTVYGYTF. The CDR3 DNA reads as TGTGCCAGCTGGGAAGGGACAGTCTATGGCTACACCTTC.

V is TRBV7-3 and J is TRBJ2-4, with 12 bases matching TRBD2. The CDR3 length is 15 residues. Trimming cost V 6 bases and J 6 bases; bases outside gene matches: 6. Germline assignment: CDR1 SGHTA and CDR2 FQGTGA. CDR3 coding DNA: TGTGCCAGCAGTGTGACTAGCGGGGGCCTAAACATTCAGTACTTC. Translated, it gives CASSVTSGGLNIQYF. The whole variable domain, remainder taken from reference TRBV7-3 and TRBJ2-4, is GAGVSQTPSNKVTEKGKYVELRCDPISGHTALYWYRQSLGQGPEFLIYFQGTGAADDSGLPNDRFFAVRPEGSVSTLKIQRTERGDSAVYLCASSVTSGGLNIQYFGAGTRLSVL.

The V call is TRBV27, the J call TRBJ1-5; D uncertain. The CDR3 is made up of 13 amino acids. V was pared by 7 bases and J by 1 base, with 8 bases between. Germline loops: CDR1 MNHEY, CDR2 SMNVEV (reference sequence). The CDR3 reads CASTGPSNQPQHF. The CDR3 DNA sequence: TGTGCCAGCACTGGGCCCAGCAATCAGCCCCAGCATTTT.

The V and J genes are TRBV28 and TRBJ2-7; 10 bases line up with TRBD1. CDR1 MDHEN and CDR2 SYDVKM come from the germline V gene. The trim removed 5 bases at V and 3 bases at J, leaving 10 bases unmatched. The CDR3 is 16 amino acids. The CDR3 loop reads CASSPRQGARHYEQYF. The CDR3 DNA follows: TGTGCCAGCAGTCCAAGACAGGGGGCGAGACACTACGAGCAGTACTTC.

V usage is TRBV18 and J usage is TRBJ1-1; 7 nucleotides match TRBD1. The length of the CDR3 is 16 residues. After removal of 6 bases from V and 4 bases from J, the junction contained 14 bases not matched to a gene. Germline V lookup: CDR1 KGHSH, CDR2 LQKENI. CDR3 bases: TGTGCCAGCTCCCCCCGACAGGCCCAGGGGGGCACTGAAGCTTTCTTT. Amino acids: CASSPRQAQGGTEAFF.

The genes are TRBV5-1 and TRBJ2-3; 11 nucleotides align to TRBD2. The CDR3 covers 18 residues. Germline lookup yields CDR1 SGHRS and CDR2 YFSETQ. J lost 2 bases, V lost 4 bases, and 12 bases had no gene match. Written as DNA, the CDR3 is TGCGCCAGCAGCGATCTAGCGGGGGGACTTCGTGACACAGATACGCAGTATTTT. This encodes CASSDLAGGLRDTDTQYF.

This sequence joins TRBV15 and TRBJ1-3; 7 nucleotides match TRBD1. Germline CDR1 reads LNHNV; CDR2 reads YYDKDF (reference sequence). The CDR3 totals 15 residues. Losses at the gene ends were 0 bases for V and 3 bases for J; bases not matched to a gene: 2. CDR3: CATSREGGRGNTIYF. The CDR3, as DNA: TGTGCCACCAGCAGAGAAGGGGGCCGTGGAAACACCATATATTTT.

The rearrangement uses TRBV7-6 and TRBJ2-2; TRBD1 might be the D (6 bases). The V end lost 3 bases, the J end lost 7 bases, and 15 bases lay between the germline ends. Germline loops: CDR1 SGHVS, CDR2 FNYEAQ. This CDR3 is 15 amino acids long. This chain's CDR3 is CASSLRQGRSGELFF. The CDR3 DNA follows: TGTGCCAGCAGCTTGAGGCAGGGGAGAAGCGGGGAGCTGTTTTTT. Variable domain in full (rest from reference TRBV7-6 and TRBJ2-2): GAGVSQSPRYKVTKRGQDVALRCDPISGHVSLYWYRQALGQGPEFLTYFNYEAQQDKSGLPNDRFSAERPEGSISTLTIQRTEQRDSAMYRCASSLRQGRSGELFFGEGSRLTVL.

This rearrangement joins TRBV28 to TRBJ2-3; maybe TRBD2 (6 bases). V was pared by 8 bases and J by 0 bases, with 12 bases between. This CDR3 region has 14 residues. Germline CDR1 MDHEN, CDR2 SYDVKM. The DNA of the CDR3 is TGTGCCAGCGGGCGGGGTATAAGCACAGATACGCAGTATTTT. Translation: CASGRGISTDTQYF. The variable domain in full, with the rest retrieved from reference TRBV28 and TRBJ2-3, is DVKVTQSSRYLVKRTGEKVFLECVQDMDHENMFWYRQDPGLGLRLIYFSYDVKMKEKGDIPEGYSVSREKKERFSLILESASTNQTSMYLCASGRGISTDTQYFGPGTRLTVL.

The chain uses TRBV7-9 and TRBJ2-7; 7 bases agree with TRBD1. V gave up 1 base and J gave up 2 bases; unmatched junction bases: 5. The CDR3 is made up of 15 amino acids. Germline CDR1 is SEHNR and CDR2 is FQNEAQ (reference sequence). The chain's CDR3 is CASSLDYDRAYEQYF. The CDR3 nucleotides are TGTGCCAGCAGCTTAGATTATGACAGGGCCTACGAGCAGTACTTC.

The CDR3 region has the DNA TGTGCCATCAGTGAGTCCGGGGGGACAGGATACTACGAGCAGTACTTC. Translated, it gives CAISESGGTGYYEQYF. J is TRBJ2-7 and V is TRBV10-3; perhaps TRBD1 as D (8 bases). Trimming left V 0 bases short and J 3 bases short, with 15 bases between. CDR1 and CDR2 from the germline V gene are ENHRY and SYGVKD. The CDR3 covers 16 residues.

For the CDR3, the DNA is TGCAGCGTTGGGCACAGGGTGTTGGAGACCCAGTACTTC. It specifies CSVGHRVLETQYF. V is TRBV29-1 and J is TRBJ2-5; D is possibly TRBD1 (6 bases). The length of the CDR3 is 13 residues. Germline CDR1 reads SQVTM; CDR2 reads ANQGSEA. V lost 4 bases to trimming and J lost 5 bases, with 14 bases between them. The entire variable domain, with the rest obtained from reference TRBV29-1 and TRBJ2-5, is as follows: SAVISQKPSRDICQRGTSLTIQCQVDSQVTMMFWYRQQPGQSLTLIATANQGSEATYESGFVIDKFPISRPNLTFSTLTVSNMSPEDSSIYLCSVGHRVLETQYFGPGTRLLVL.

The chain combines TRBV6-1 with TRBJ2-1; 8 bases fit TRBD1. CDR1 and CDR2 from the germline V gene are MNHNS and SASEGT. After removal of 2 bases from V and 3 bases from J, the junction contained 9 bases not matched to a gene. The CDR3 has 17 amino acids. The CDR3 DNA sequence: TGTGCCAGCAGTGAACCAGACCGGGACAGGAGCTACAATGAGCAGTTCTTC. Protein product: CASSEPDRDRSYNEQFF.

V and J are TRBV7-9 and TRBJ2-1, with 14 positions matching TRBD2. The V and J ends lost 1 base and 9 bases, in that order; junction bases with no gene match: 8. The CDR3 sequence is 17 residues long. CDR1 SEHNR and CDR2 FQNEAQ come from the germline V gene (reference sequence). CDR3: CASSLGGLAGVGGEQFF. The CDR3 nucleotides are TGTGCCAGCAGCTTAGGGGGACTAGCGGGAGTGGGCGGTGAGCAGTTCTTC.

The V call is TRBV18, the J call TRBJ2-6; 7 positions match TRBD2. Germline values: CDR1 KGHSH, CDR2 LQKENI. The CDR3 has 19 residues. The junction had 10 bases not matched to a gene; V was cut back by 1 base and J by 1 base. In DNA form, the CDR3 reads TGTGCCAGCTCACCACGTTTGGGGGGGGACGCATCTGGGGCCAACGTCCTGACTTTC. It codes for CASSPRLGGDASGANVLTF.

This chain links TRBV7-3 with TRBJ2-4; TRBD2 might be the D (6 bases). This CDR3 is built from 16 residues. With 2 bases removed from V and 0 bases from J, the gap between germline ends came to 11 bases. Germline V gives CDR1 SGHTA, CDR2 FQGTGA. DNA for the CDR3: TGTGCCAGCAGCTTAGGACTAAGCCTAGCCAAAAACATTCAGTACTTC. Residues: CASSLGLSLAKNIQYF.

This chain joins TRBV18 and TRBJ1-4, with 7 bases matching TRBD1. Germline assignment: CDR1 KGHSH and CDR2 LQKENI. The junction had 13 bases not matched to a gene; V was cut back by 5 bases and J by 7 bases. This CDR3 comprises 16 residues. CDR3 bases: TGTGCCAGCTCATCAAATCAGGGGGTTGGAAGTGAAAAACTGTTTTTT. It is translated as CASSSNQGVGSEKLFF. Using reference TRBV18 and TRBJ1-4 for the parts outside the CDR3, the full variable domain is NAGVMQNPRHLVRRRGQEARLRCSPMKGHSHVYWYRQLPEEGLKFMVYLQKENIIDESGMPKERFSAEFPKEGPSILRIQQVVRGDSAAYFCASSSNQGVGSEKLFFGSGTQLSVL.

This chain joins TRBV2 and TRBJ2-4, with a weak D call TRBD2 (6 bases). V lost 1 base and J lost 5, with 18 bases in between. The CDR3 runs to 17 residues. Germline-derived CDR1 and CDR2 are SNHLY and FYNNEI. In nucleotides, the CDR3 is TGTGCCAGCAGTGAAGATATAATGACTAGTAACCAAAACATTCAGTACTTC. The encoded protein is CASSEDIMTSNQNIQYF.

This chain joins TRBV6-6 and TRBJ1-2, with D perhaps TRBD1 (6 bases). Germline-derived CDR1 and CDR2 are MNHNY and SVGAGI (reference sequence). V lost 6 bases and J 1 base, leaving 15 bases between the germline ends. The CDR3 runs to 15 residues. The CDR3 is CASSRRDTVNYGYTF. CDR3 nucleotides: TGTGCCAGCAGCCGCCGGGACACCGTTAACTATGGCTACACCTTC.

CDR3 region: CSVDSGGDTQYF. CDR3 coding DNA: TGCAGCGTTGACTCCGGGGGGGATACGCAGTATTTT. V is TRBV29-1 and J is TRBJ2-3; 7 nucleotides agree with TRBD2. The CDR3 totals 12 residues. Trimming at V came to 3 bases and at J to 6 bases, leaving 3 bases not matched to a gene. Looked up from germline, CDR1 is SQVTM and CDR2 is ANQGSEA.

This chain connects TRBV27 to TRBJ2-3; TRBD2 matches at 8 bases. The ends lost 5 bases at V and 1 base at J; junction bases unmatched: 5. In germline, CDR1 is MNHEY, CDR2 SMNVEV (reference sequence). The CDR3 contains 15 residues. The CDR3 reads CASSNLAGGTDTQYF. CDR3 nucleotides: TGTGCCAGCAGTAATCTAGCGGGTGGCACAGATACGCAGTATTTT.

V is TRBV5-8 and J is TRBJ1-1; D unresolved. The CDR3 runs to 16 residues. V gave up 0 bases and J gave up 3 bases, with 15 bases separating them. Germline V gives CDR1 SGHTS, CDR2 YDEGEE. CDR3: CASSLGLGDWDTEAFF. The DNA of the CDR3 is TGTGCCAGCAGCTTGGGGCTTGGAGACTGGGACACTGAAGCTTTCTTT.

In DNA, the CDR3 is TGTGCCAGCAGCCCCTGGGGCGTCTCTGGGGCCAACGTCCTGACTTTC. Translated, it gives CASSPWGVSGANVLTF. The V call is TRBV28, the J call TRBJ2-6; possibly TRBD1 for D (5 bases). CDR1 is MDHEN, CDR2 SYDVKM, per germline. Deletions cut 6 bases from V and 0 bases from J, with 12 bases between. This CDR3 has 16 residues.

The chain joins TRBV9 to TRBJ2-3, with 9 bases matching TRBD2. After removal of 4 bases from V and 2 bases from J, the junction contained 5 bases not matched to a gene. Germline lookup yields CDR1 SGDLS and CDR2 YYNGEE. The CDR3 consists of 15 residues. The CDR3 loop reads CASSPSGRNTDTQYF. The CDR3 DNA sequence: TGTGCCAGCAGCCCGAGCGGGAGGAACACAGATACGCAGTATTTT.